This T cell receptor (beta chain) is drawn from a study of blood T cell repertoires in COVID-19 (dated by TCRdb to the early 2020s). Turning to the overall study: Collaborator samples came from the United States, Italy and Spain and covered acute and convalescent phases of COVID-19. The material from the prospective study consisted of cDNA or gDNA derived from T cells, B-cell-depleted T cells, or PBMCs. Subjects who had been exposed to COVID-19, were actively infected with it, or had recovered from it provided the deeply sampled blood TCRbeta repertoires that made up the dataset. The repertoires were released in a freely available public database meant as a resource for research on the immune response to SARS-CoV-2. Samples were obtained from the ongoing ImmuneRACE study (first 160 participants) and from approximately 1,200 subjects provided by 6 global collaborators. Nearly every sample came with metadata listing a de-identified subject ID, COVID-19 status, age in years and sex. Where HLA class I and class II types were available, the types were taken from metadata supplied by the sample provider, not from assay-based typing. Here is what the overall study found, with its caveats: Clinical and demographic metadata were provided uncurated, with the amount varying by source and participant.

This clone was seen only a few times. There is no known antigen for this receptor. Within one base of it there is no much larger clone, and no base qualities were kept. The immunoSEQ Assay, a bias-controlled multiplex PCR, was used to amplify TCRbeta CDR3 regions from genomic DNA. The study's own analysis went as follows. The number of nucleated cells in each sample was estimated from the amplification of reference gene primers within the assay. To quantify the absolute abundance of each unique TCRbeta CDR3 rearrangement, sequence reads were collapsed and filtered. For each sample, productive Simpson clonality was calculated as the square root of Simpson's diversity index over productive rearrangements. In its TCRdb copy, this immuneACCESS table keeps in-frame sequences only and misses some clones. Where compared with another copy, unresolved V genes explain less than half of these, and the others have no known cause. The V and J calls and clone size were taken over from that table, and D and trimming were inferred from the DNA. The sample table lists about 270,000 clones, 89% of them with a count of one. The top ten clones comprise 2% to 2.5% of the sample.

Trimming leaves V shorter by 0 bases and J shorter by 4 bases, with the junction holding 11 bases beyond the gene matches. Spanning cysteine to phenylalanine, the CDR3 consists of 18 amino acids. Only the CDR3 portion is preserved as DNA: 54 bases, with reading frame beginning at the first base. The germline V gene gives CDR1 as MGHRA and CDR2 as YSYEKL. Collaborating institutions collected whole blood in K2EDTA tubes following their own protocols. For TCRbeta analysis, collaborator samples were shipped as frozen whole blood, as isolated PBMCs, or as DNA extracted from either sample type. The sequence was collected from a man aged 45-60 years with acute or convalescent COVID-19. Sample: peripheral blood. The rearranged chain carries TRBV4-1 and TRBJ2-3, with 9 central nucleotides matching TRBD2. The sequence in DNA is TGCGCCAGCAGCCAAGATCGGGGGCGGGGGGGGCCCCCAGATACGCAGTATTTT. It codes for CASSQDRGRGGPPDTQYF.